These 13 T cell receptor beta chains came from one sample sequenced in a study of cytomegalovirus exposure and HLA in healthy donors. PCR primers comprised 60 Vbeta and 13 Jbeta primers. Clones were sequenced by immunoSEQ multiplex PCR, and TCRdb holds only the in-frame ones, with some missing. The profile shows 100,000 to 150,000 clones, 60% to 80% of them singletons. Sequenced input: PBMCs. The origin of the receptors is a woman between 55 and 75 years old in good health and CMV-seronegative.

This chain connects TRBV10-3 to TRBJ2-7; TRBD2 agrees at 10 bases. Losses at the gene ends were 3 bases for V and 5 bases for J; bases not matched to a gene: 10. The CDR3 covers 16 residues. Per the germline V gene, CDR1 is ENHRY and CDR2 is SYGVKD. The CDR3 loop is CAISDSSGSRRDEQYF. The CDR3 coding sequence is TGTGCCATCAGTGATTCTAGCGGGAGTCGTCGGGACGAGCAGTACTTC.

The chain carries TRBV11-2 and TRBJ2-3; 8 bases align to TRBD2. The germline CDR1 and CDR2 sequences are SGHAT and FQNNGV. Trimming at V came to 5 bases and at J to 9 bases, leaving 10 bases not matched to a gene. This CDR3 comprises 14 residues. CDR3 sequence reads: CASSPDGTRATQYF. CDR3 sequence (DNA): TGTGCCAGCAGCCCAGACGGGACTAGGGCGACGCAGTATTTT.

The chain joins TRBV19 to TRBJ2-1; 9 nucleotides line up with TRBD1. CDR1 LNHDA and CDR2 SQIVND come from the germline V gene (reference sequence). The V gene end was trimmed by 5 bases and the J gene end by 2 bases; junction bases not matched to a gene: 4. The length of the CDR3 is 15 residues. The CDR3 is CASSPGQGTYNEQFF. The CDR3, as DNA: TGTGCCAGTAGTCCGGGACAGGGTACCTACAATGAGCAGTTCTTC.

The chain joins TRBV5-1 to TRBJ1-1, with D perhaps matching TRBD1 (5 bases). Germline lookup yields CDR1 SGHRS and CDR2 YFSETQ. CDR3 length: 14 residues. Trimming removed 7 bases from V and 5 bases from J, with 18 bases in between. The CDR3 DNA sequence: TGCGCCAGCTCATATGACAGCCTTGGAACTGAAGCTTTCTTT. Translation: CASSYDSLGTEAFF.

The chain is built from TRBV6-5 and TRBJ2-7; D might be TRBD1 (5 bases). Per germline, CDR1 MNHEY and CDR2 SVGAGI. CDR3 length: 15 amino acids. Trimming stripped 0 bases from V and 4 bases from J, with 13 bases between. The CDR3 DNA sequence: TGTGCCAGCAGTTACTCGAATAGGGGCTCATACGAGCAGTACTTC. It encodes CASSYSNRGSYEQYF.

The CDR3, as DNA: TGCGCCAGCAGCCCCCTAGGGGGAACCGGCGGCACAGATACGCAGTATTTT. As protein: CASSPLGGTGGTDTQYF. The rearrangement joins TRBV5-1 to TRBJ2-3; weak D call: TRBD1 (6 bases). Germline V gene lookup returns CDR1 SGHRS and CDR2 YFSETQ. This CDR3 is 17 amino acids long. V was shortened by 4 bases and J by 1 base, with 19 bases between the two germline ends.

This clone has just one count. The genes are TRBV28 and TRBJ2-3, with D uncertain. The V gene lost 3 bases and the J gene lost 4 bases, with 11 bases spanning the gap. Germline CDR1 and CDR2: MDHEN and SYDVKM. The CDR3 is made up of 14 amino acids. CDR3: CASSFSRRADTQYF. In DNA form, the CDR3 reads TGTGCCAGCAGTTTTAGCCGTCGCGCAGATACGCAGTATTTT.

The CDR3 loop reads CASSLLAPTNTGELFF. CDR3 DNA sequence: TGTGCCAGCAGCTTATTGGCCCCAACGAACACCGGGGAGCTGTTTTTT. The V and J genes are TRBV7-9 and TRBJ2-2; the D is unclear. Trimming removed 2 bases at V and 0 bases at J, with 10 bases between. The CDR3 is 16 amino acids. Germline CDR1 SEHNR, CDR2 FQNEAQ (reference sequence).

The sample holds one count of this clone. The rearrangement uses TRBV7-9 and TRBJ2-6; D is ambiguous. Trimming shortened V by 5 bases and J by 0 bases, and 11 bases separated the two germline ends. CDR1 and CDR2 (germline): SEHNR, FQNEAQ (reference sequence). The CDR3 contains 16 residues. CDR3 in amino acids: CASSHTVRSGANVLTF. The CDR3 DNA reads TGTGCCAGCAGCCACACAGTGCGCTCTGGGGCCAACGTCCTGACTTTC.

This chain links TRBV7-3 with TRBJ2-5; D gene uncertain. The V and J ends lost 3 bases and 4 bases respectively, with 12 bases between them. This CDR3 is built from 14 residues. CDR1 is SGHTA, CDR2 FQGTGA, per germline. CDR3 residues: CASSLGLSSETQYF. The CDR3 DNA reads as TGTGCCAGCAGCTTGGGCCTTTCCTCAGAGACCCAGTACTTC.

The chain is built from TRBV5-1 and TRBJ2-7; weak D call: TRBD1 (6 bases). Trimming shortened V by 4 bases and J by 6 bases, and 20 bases separated the two germline ends. Germline V gene sequence: CDR1 SGHRS, CDR2 YFSETQ. The CDR3 runs 15 residues. The CDR3 spells CASSRSPSQGTEQYF. In nucleotides, the CDR3 is TGCGCCAGCAGCCGTTCACCTTCACAGGGAACCGAGCAGTACTTC.

This clone was counted between two and nine times. The rearrangement joins TRBV6-1 to TRBJ2-6; D is perhaps TRBD1 (6 bases). The V end was cut by 4 bases, the J end by 4 bases, with 11 bases between. The CDR3 runs 15 residues. Germline CDR1 MNHNS, CDR2 SASEGT. The CDR3 is CASSGYRAGANVLTF. The CDR3 DNA is TGTGCCAGCAGTGGGTACAGGGCCGGGGCCAACGTCCTGACTTTC.

The chain joins TRBV5-1 to TRBJ2-3, with 12 nucleotides matching TRBD1. CDR1 and CDR2 (germline): SGHRS, YFSETQ. The length of the CDR3 is 17 residues. The V and J ends lost 3 bases and 6 bases, in that order; junction bases with no gene match: 11. The CDR3 bases are TGCGCCAGCAGCTATTACCCCGGGACAGGGGGCAGGGATACGCAGTATTTT. This sequence encodes CASSYYPGTGGRDTQYF.